A single sample is the source of the 8 T cell receptor beta chains below, sequenced in a study of shared clonotypes between healthy human individuals. The data were produced by immunoSEQ multiplex PCR, yet TCRdb's version contains in-frame clones alone and is incomplete. The table records roughly 490,000 clones, 79% of them present only once. The sequenced sample was PBMCs. The receptor source for this set is a woman aged 40 to 49 in good health. Some clones in this sample may be carry-over from other donors' samples.

The rearrangement joins TRBV7-9 to TRBJ2-3; TRBD1 might be the D (6 bases). The CDR3 is 12 residues long. Trimming pared 5 bases from V and 6 bases from J, leaving 9 bases between. CDR1 and CDR2 from the germline V gene are SEHNR and FQNEAQ (reference sequence). The CDR3 bases are TGTGCCAGCAGCCAAGACAGGGATACGCAGTATTTT. Translated: CASSQDRDTQYF. Looking up the rest from reference TRBV7-9 and TRBJ2-3 gives the full variable domain: DTGVSQNPRHKITKRGQNVTFRCDPISEHNRLYWYRQTLGQGPEFLTYFQNEAQLEKSRLLSDRFSAERPKGSFSTLEIQRTEQGDSAMYLCASSQDRDTQYFGPGTRLTVL.

This clone was detected only a few times. V gene TRBV2 combines with J gene TRBJ2-3; 10 positions agree with TRBD2. The V gene end was trimmed by 7 bases and the J gene end by 4 bases; junction bases not matched to a gene: 8. Germline values: CDR1 SNHLY, CDR2 FYNNEI. CDR3 length: 15 residues. The CDR3 loop is CASNKREGLADTQYF. The CDR3 nucleotides are TGTGCCAGCAATAAGCGGGAGGGCCTAGCAGATACGCAGTATTTT.

The CDR3 nucleotides are TGTGCCAGCAGCCCAAATTCGATACAGAGGGGAGAGACCCAGTACTTC. Its protein product is CASSPNSIQRGETQYF. This rearrangement joins TRBV7-9 to TRBJ2-5; D might be TRBD1 or TRBD2, each matching 5 bases. The CDR3 has 16 residues. Germline assignment: CDR1 SEHNR and CDR2 FQNEAQ (reference sequence). Trimming cost V 5 bases and J 4 bases, with 20 bases left between them.

This clone was recorded a few times. The chain recombines TRBV2 with TRBJ2-4, with D possibly matching TRBD1 (6 bases). This CDR3 is built from 13 residues. Germline V lookup: CDR1 SNHLY, CDR2 FYNNEI. The V and J ends lost 8 bases and 0 bases respectively, with 8 bases between them. This CDR3 is CASWGLAKNIQYF. The CDR3 region has the DNA TGTGCCAGCTGGGGGCTAGCCAAAAACATTCAGTACTTC.

The V gene is TRBV25-1, the J gene TRBJ1-5; the match to TRBD1 covers 8 bases. The CDR3 totals 14 residues. After removal of 2 bases from V and 6 bases from J, the junction contained 3 bases not matched to a gene. CDR1 and CDR2 from the germline V gene are MGHDK and SYGVNS. The CDR3 coding sequence is TGTGCCAGCAGTGAACCAGGGGGCATTCAGCCCCAGCATTTT. Its translation: CASSEPGGIQPQHF. Variable domain in full (rest from reference TRBV25-1 and TRBJ1-5): EADIYQTPRYLVIGTGKKITLECSQTMGHDKMYWYQQDPGMELHLIHYSYGVNSTEKGDLSSESTVSRIRTEHFPLTLESARPSHTSQYLCASSEPGGIQPQHFGDGTRLSIL.

This clone has a handful of counts. The chain has TRBV28 and TRBJ1-2; D is possibly TRBD1 (5 bases). Per germline, CDR1 MDHEN and CDR2 SYDVKM. Trimming removed 3 bases from V and 4 bases from J, with 9 bases in between. This CDR3 is built from 13 residues. CDR3 in DNA: TGTGCCAGCAGTTTCGGGACGGCCTATGGCTACACCTTC. It translates to CASSFGTAYGYTF.

The gene calls are TRBV6-1 and TRBJ2-5; no reliable D call. CDR3 length: 18 residues. V was cut by 3 bases and J by 5 bases, with 25 bases left in between. The germline V gene encodes CDR1 MNHNS and CDR2 SASEGT. CDR3 amino acids: CASSETWPPQRQRETQYF. CDR3 bases: TGTGCCAGCAGTGAGACTTGGCCCCCGCAGCGCCAGAGGGAGACCCAGTACTTC.

This clone was seen ten or more times. This chain connects TRBV2 to TRBJ2-2, with TRBD2 matching over 8 bases. Trimming at V came to 7 bases and at J to 3 bases, leaving 7 bases not matched to a gene. The length of the CDR3 is 15 residues. Germline V CDR1 and CDR2: SNHLY, FYNNEI. CDR3 nucleotide sequence: TGTGCCAGCACGCGACTAGCGTGGGACACCGGGGAGCTGTTTTTT. Its protein is CASTRLAWDTGELFF. Based on the CDR3 plus reference TRBV2 and TRBJ2-2, the full variable domain is EPEVTQTPSHQVTQMGQEVILRCVPISNHLYFYWYRQILGQKVEFLVSFYNNEISEKSEIFDDQFSVERPDGSNFTLKIRSTKLEDSAMYFCASTRLAWDTGELFFGEGSRLTVL.